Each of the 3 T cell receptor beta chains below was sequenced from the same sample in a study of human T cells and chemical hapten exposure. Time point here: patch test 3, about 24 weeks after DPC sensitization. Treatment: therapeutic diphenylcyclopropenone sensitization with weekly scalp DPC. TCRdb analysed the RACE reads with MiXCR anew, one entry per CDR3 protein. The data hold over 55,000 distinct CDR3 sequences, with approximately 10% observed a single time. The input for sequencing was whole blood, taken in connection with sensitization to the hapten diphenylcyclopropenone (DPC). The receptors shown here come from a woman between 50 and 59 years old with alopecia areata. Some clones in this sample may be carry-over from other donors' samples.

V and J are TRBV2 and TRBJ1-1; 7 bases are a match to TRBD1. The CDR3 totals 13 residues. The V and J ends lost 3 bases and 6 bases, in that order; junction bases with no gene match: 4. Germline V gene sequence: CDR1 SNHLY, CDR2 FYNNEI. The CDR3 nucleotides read TGTGCCAGCAGTGACAACAGGGGCTCTGAAGCTTTCTTT. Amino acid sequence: CASSDNRGSEAFF.

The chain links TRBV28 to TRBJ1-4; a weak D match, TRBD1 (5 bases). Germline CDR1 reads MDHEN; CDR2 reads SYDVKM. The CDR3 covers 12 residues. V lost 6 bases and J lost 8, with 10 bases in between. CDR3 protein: CASRLRGEKLFF. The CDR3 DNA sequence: TGTGCCAGCAGGTTGAGGGGCGAAAAACTGTTTTTT.

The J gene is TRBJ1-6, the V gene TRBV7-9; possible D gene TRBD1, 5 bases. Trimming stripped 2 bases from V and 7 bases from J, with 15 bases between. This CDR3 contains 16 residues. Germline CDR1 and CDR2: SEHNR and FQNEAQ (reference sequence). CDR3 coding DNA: TGTGCCAGCAGCTTAAGACAGCCCCAGGGAAATTCACCCCTCCACTTT. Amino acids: CASSLRQPQGNSPLHF.